Below, 30 T cell receptor beta chains from the same sample are listed, as sequenced in a study of cytomegalovirus exposure and HLA in healthy donors (dated by TCRdb to 2016 to 2017). The protocol used for the library was the immunoSEQ multiplex PCR assay. For the multiplex PCR, a mixture combining 60 forward primers for TCR Vbeta segments and 13 reverse primers for TCR Jbeta segments was used. TCRdb retrieved this table from immuneACCESS and kept in-frame rearrangements only. Not all clones are present; in checked studies, unresolved V genes account for under half, and no reason is known for the remainder. This sample gives some 190,000 clones in total; around 80% of them show up just once. 1.2% of the sample is held by the ten biggest clonotypes. The material sequenced was PBMCs. These receptors all stem from a boy aged 2 to 9 in good health and CMV-seronegative.

The J gene is TRBJ1-5, the V gene TRBV19; D uncertain. V lost 5 bases, J lost 0 bases, and 17 bases lay in between. The CDR3 extends over 17 amino acids. Germline CDR1 is LNHDA and CDR2 is SQIVND (reference sequence). The CDR3 protein is CASSWEGRQYSNQPQHF. The CDR3 DNA is TGTGCCAGTAGTTGGGAAGGGAGGCAATATAGCAATCAGCCCCAGCATTTT. Using reference TRBV19 and TRBJ1-5 for the parts outside the CDR3, the full variable domain is DGGITQSPKYLFRKEGQNVTLSCEQNLNHDAMYWYRQDPGQGLRLIYYSQIVNDFQKGDIAEGYSVSREKKESFPLTVTSAQKNPTAFYLCASSWEGRQYSNQPQHFGDGTRLSIL.

The rearrangement joins TRBV5-1 to TRBJ2-1, with 8 bases aligning to TRBD1. V was pared by 4 bases and J by 7 bases, with 7 bases of the junction left unmatched. Looked up from germline, CDR1 is SGHRS and CDR2 is YFSETQ. This CDR3 is built from 14 residues. This CDR3 reads CASSHRDRTNEQFF. In DNA, the CDR3 is TGCGCCAGCAGCCATCGGGACAGGACTAATGAGCAGTTCTTC.

The V gene is TRBV5-1, the J gene TRBJ2-4; 9 bases fit TRBD1. The ends lost 4 bases at V and 4 bases at J; junction bases unmatched: 3. This CDR3 has 14 amino acids. The germline V gene has CDR1 SGHRS and CDR2 YFSETQ. This CDR3 reads CASSLDRGKNIQYF. The DNA for the CDR3 is TGCGCCAGCAGCCTAGACAGGGGGAAAAACATTCAGTACTTC.

This chain links TRBV6-1 with TRBJ2-7, with 11 bases matching TRBD2. From germline, CDR1 is MNHNS and CDR2 SASEGT. The ends lost 4 bases at V and 7 bases at J; junction bases unmatched: 9. The CDR3 consists of 15 residues. In DNA, the CDR3 is TGTGCCAGCAGTGCCCGCACTAGCGGGAGTGGTGAGCAGTACTTC. Translating gives CASSARTSGSGEQYF.

The gene calls are TRBV18 and TRBJ2-7; D might be TRBD1 (6 bases). Trimming removed 3 bases at V and 3 bases at J, with 15 bases between. The CDR3 has 15 amino acids. Germline-derived CDR1 and CDR2 are KGHSH and LQKENI. CDR3 region: CASSPQGTPVYEQYF. DNA of the CDR3: TGTGCCAGCTCACCTCAGGGGACACCGGTCTACGAGCAGTACTTC. Combining the CDR3 with reference TRBV18 and TRBJ2-7 gives the whole variable domain NAGVMQNPRHLVRRRGQEARLRCSPMKGHSHVYWYRQLPEEGLKFMVYLQKENIIDESGMPKERFSAEFPKEGPSILRIQQVVRGDSAAYFCASSPQGTPVYEQYFGPGTRLTVT.

The chain links TRBV19 to TRBJ2-7; perhaps TRBD2 as D (5 bases). Germline V gene lookup returns CDR1 LNHDA and CDR2 SQIVND (reference sequence). The V gene lost 3 bases and the J gene lost 5 bases, with 11 bases spanning the gap. CDR3 length: 13 residues. CDR3 residues: CASSIPSSHEQYF. The CDR3 region has the DNA TGTGCCAGTAGTATCCCTAGCTCTCACGAGCAGTACTTC.

The chain couples TRBV7-9 to TRBJ1-2; D might be TRBD1 (5 bases). From germline, CDR1 is SEHNR and CDR2 FQNEAQ (reference sequence). The CDR3 totals 13 residues. Trimming shortened V by 3 bases and J by 3 bases, and 8 bases separated the two germline ends. CDR3 in amino acids: CASSLVRDYGYTF. DNA for the CDR3: TGTGCCAGCAGCTTGGTCAGGGACTATGGCTACACCTTC.

V usage is TRBV7-9 and J usage is TRBJ2-3; the match to TRBD1 covers 8 bases. The V gene end was trimmed by 5 bases and the J gene end by 5 bases; junction bases not matched to a gene: 9. This CDR3 has 15 amino acids. Germline V gene data show CDR1 as SEHNR and CDR2 as FQNEAQ (reference sequence). The chain's CDR3 is CASSDGQGPLDTQYF. For the CDR3, the DNA is TGTGCCAGCAGCGACGGACAGGGTCCCTTAGATACGCAGTATTTT.

The CDR3 reads CAWSQDYLAYNEQFF. The DNA of the CDR3 is TGTGCCTGGAGTCAGGACTACCTAGCCTACAATGAGCAGTTCTTC. The chain employs TRBV30 and TRBJ2-1; a weak D match, TRBD2 (6 bases). The CDR3 has 15 residues. Trimming shortened V by 2 bases and J by 2 bases, and 13 bases separated the two germline ends. CDR1 is GTSNPN and CDR2 is SVGIG in the germline V gene (reference sequence).

The chain uses TRBV7-2 and TRBJ2-5; 9 bases are a match to TRBD2. This CDR3 has 16 amino acids. The germline V gene encodes CDR1 SGHTA and CDR2 FQGNSA. The V gene end was trimmed by 3 bases and the J gene end by 4 bases; junction bases not matched to a gene: 9. Written as DNA, the CDR3 is TGTGCCAGCAGCTTTAGCGGGGGCCGGAGGGCAGAGACCCAGTACTTC. As protein: CASSFSGGRRAETQYF.

This clone occurred a few times. The rearrangement joins TRBV12-5 to TRBJ2-1; the match to TRBD1 covers 8 bases. Germline V gene sequence: CDR1 LGHNT, CDR2 FRNRAP. This CDR3 is built from 14 residues. V lost 2 bases, J lost 8 bases, and 5 bases stayed unmatched. The chain's CDR3 is CASGLTDRVDEQFF. The CDR3 DNA reads as TGTGCTAGTGGTTTGACGGACAGGGTTGATGAGCAGTTCTTC.

The chain has TRBV27 and TRBJ1-4, with D perhaps matching TRBD1 (5 bases). The CDR3 length is 16 residues. The germline CDR1 and CDR2 sequences are MNHEY and SMNVEV (reference sequence). Trimming took 4 bases from V and 0 from J, leaving 12 bases between them. CDR3 sequence: CASSSIRVTTNEKLFF. The CDR3 nucleotides read TGTGCCAGCAGTTCCATCAGGGTGACAACTAATGAAAAACTGTTTTTT.

This clone was seen just once. V usage is TRBV7-8 and J usage is TRBJ2-1; D call uncertain. V lost 1 base, J lost 0 bases, and 4 bases lay in between. Germline V lookup: CDR1 SGHVS, CDR2 FQNEAQ. CDR3 size: 14 residues. The CDR3 nucleotides read TGTGCCAGCAGCTTAGAGAGCTCCTACAATGAGCAGTTCTTC. The encoded protein is CASSLESSYNEQFF.

The chain uses TRBV15 and TRBJ1-2; TRBD1 is a possible D gene (6 bases). The germline V gene has CDR1 LNHNV and CDR2 YYDKDF (reference sequence). The CDR3 is 14 amino acids. V lost 0 bases and J lost 6, with 11 bases in between. CDR3 in amino acids: CATSRDRQDHGYTF. CDR3 coding DNA: TGTGCCACCAGCAGAGATCGACAGGACCATGGCTACACCTTC. Looking up the rest from reference TRBV15 and TRBJ1-2 gives the full variable domain: DAMVIQNPRYQVTQFGKPVTLSCSQTLNHNVMYWYQQKSSQAPKLLFHYYDKDFNNEADTPDNFQSRRPNTSFCFLDIRSPGLGDTAMYLCATSRDRQDHGYTFGSGTRLTVV.

The chain is built from TRBV5-1 and TRBJ2-2; the D gene is possibly TRBD1 (6 bases). This CDR3 has 13 amino acids. The ends were cut back, 0 bases at V and 6 bases at J, with 6 bases in the middle. Germline V gene sequence: CDR1 SGHRS, CDR2 YFSETQ. This CDR3 reads CASSLEGAGELFF. DNA for the CDR3: TGCGCCAGCAGCTTGGAGGGGGCCGGGGAGCTGTTTTTT. The entire variable domain, with the rest obtained from reference TRBV5-1 and TRBJ2-2, is as follows: KAGVTQTPRYLIKTRGQQVTLSCSPISGHRSVSWYQQTPGQGLQFLFEYFSETQRNKGNFPGRFSGRQFSNSRSEMNVSTLELGDSALYLCASSLEGAGELFFGEGSRLTVL.

The V call is TRBV27, the J call TRBJ1-2; possible D gene TRBD1, 6 bases. Per the germline V gene, CDR1 is MNHEY and CDR2 is SMNVEV (reference sequence). Trimming stripped 5 bases from V and 8 bases from J, with 15 bases between. The CDR3 extends over 13 amino acids. The CDR3 nucleotides read TGTGCCAGCAGTCAAACCAACAGGGTCGGCTACACCTTC. Its translation: CASSQTNRVGYTF.

The chain has TRBV2 and TRBJ1-2; 12 bases match TRBD1. Germline CDR1 reads SNHLY; CDR2 reads FYNNEI. The CDR3 runs to 21 residues. Trimming cost V 7 bases and J 1 base; bases outside gene matches: 22. CDR3 loop: CASIFSGDRGPFSPNNYGYTF. CDR3 bases: TGTGCCAGCATCTTTTCTGGGGACAGGGGGCCCTTCTCTCCTAATAACTATGGCTACACCTTC.

The J gene is TRBJ1-1, the V gene TRBV30; no firm D call. The CDR3 covers 16 residues. From germline, CDR1 is GTSNPN and CDR2 SVGIG (reference sequence). V was pared by 0 bases and J by 1 base, with 15 bases between. Written as DNA, the CDR3 is TGTGCCTGGAGTGTTGGTGCAAGATTCGGGAACACTGAAGCTTTCTTT. It is translated as CAWSVGARFGNTEAFF. Drawing the rest from reference TRBV30 and TRBJ1-1, the complete variable domain is SQTIHQWPATLVQPVGSPLSLECTVEGTSNPNLYWYRQAAGRGLQLLFYSVGIGQISSEVPQNLSASRPQDRQFILSSKKLLLSDSGFYLCAWSVGARFGNTEAFFGQGTRLTVV.

V usage is TRBV5-6 and J usage is TRBJ2-1; 7 bases match TRBD2. Germline CDR1 and CDR2: SGHDT and YYEEEE. The ends lost 4 bases at V and 4 bases at J; junction bases unmatched: 8. There are 15 residues in the CDR3. Here the CDR3 DNA reads TGTGCCAGCAGCCACGGAGGACTAGGTTACAATGAGCAGTTCTTC. Its translation is CASSHGGLGYNEQFF.

The chain has TRBV14 and TRBJ2-5, with 7 bases matching TRBD2. CDR1 SGHDN and CDR2 FVKESK come from the germline V gene. V was pared by 2 bases and J by 3 bases, with 6 bases of the junction left unmatched. The CDR3 is made up of 15 amino acids. The CDR3 spells CASSQWGGVEETQYF. The CDR3 DNA sequence: TGTGCCAGCAGCCAATGGGGGGGAGTGGAAGAGACCCAGTACTTC.

The chain couples TRBV4-1 to TRBJ1-4; D is perhaps TRBD1 (6 bases). The CDR3 runs 18 residues. Trimming cost V 2 bases and J 4 bases, with 20 bases left between them. The V gene's germline CDR1 is MGHRA and CDR2 YSYEKL. The CDR3 sequence is CASSQIKGPPGDNEKLFF. In DNA form, the CDR3 reads TGCGCCAGCAGCCAAATAAAGGGTCCGCCAGGGGATAATGAAAAACTGTTTTTT.

V and J are TRBV6-5 and TRBJ1-1, with TRBD1 identical over 9 bases. V lost 6 bases, J lost 0 bases, and 5 bases stayed unmatched. The CDR3 runs to 15 residues. The germline V gene has CDR1 MNHEY and CDR2 SVGAGI. DNA for the CDR3: TGTGCCAGCAGAGATACAGGGGGCATGAACACTGAAGCTTTCTTT. Translated: CASRDTGGMNTEAFF.

This clone was found once. The rearrangement uses TRBV6-5 and TRBJ2-1, with D perhaps matching TRBD2 (5 bases). CDR3 length equals 15 residues. The V gene lost 7 bases and the J gene lost 4 bases, with 17 bases spanning the gap. The germline V gene encodes CDR1 MNHEY and CDR2 SVGAGI. The CDR3 loop reads CASTLWRGSYNEQFF. For the CDR3, the DNA is TGTGCCAGCACCCTATGGAGAGGGAGTTACAATGAGCAGTTCTTC.

This chain joins TRBV6-5 and TRBJ1-2, with 9 bases identical to TRBD1. J lost 2 bases, V lost 6 bases, and 7 bases had no gene match. The CDR3 extends over 15 amino acids. Germline CDR1 and CDR2: MNHEY and SVGAGI. The CDR3 is CASRPLGQGNYGYTF. The CDR3 nucleotides read TGTGCCAGCAGGCCCCTAGGACAGGGGAACTATGGCTACACCTTC.

This chain uses TRBV9 with TRBJ2-1; D unclear. Deletions cut 0 bases from V and 8 bases from J, with 12 bases between. Germline V lookup: CDR1 SGDLS, CDR2 YYNGEE. This CDR3 has 14 amino acids. CDR3 sequence: CASSVAPSLYEQFF. The CDR3 DNA follows: TGTGCCAGCAGCGTAGCCCCTAGTCTCTATGAGCAGTTCTTC.

The chain is built from TRBV23-1 and TRBJ1-5; 7 nucleotides align to TRBD1. TRBV23-1 falls under the ORF class, with uncertain function. This CDR3 is built from 15 residues. Trimming removed 11 bases from V and 3 bases from J; junction bases left unmatched: 13. CDR3 sequence (DNA): TGCGCCGGCGATAGACAGGGATGCCCCAATCAGCCCCAGCATTTT. Translation: CAGDRQGCPNQPQHF.

V usage is TRBV9 and J usage is TRBJ2-5; TRBD2 is a possible D gene (7 bases). Trimming removed 5 bases at V and 8 bases at J, with 25 bases between. Germline lookup yields CDR1 SGDLS and CDR2 YYNGEE. CDR3 length: 16 residues. The CDR3 reads CASRGDGGVRRGTQYF. As DNA, the CDR3 is TGTGCCAGCAGGGGGGATGGGGGGGTCCGCAGGGGAACCCAGTACTTC.

V and J are TRBV18 and TRBJ2-1; TRBD2 agrees at 10 bases. The V and J ends lost 4 bases and 4 bases, in that order; junction bases with no gene match: 4. Germline assignment: CDR1 KGHSH and CDR2 LQKENI. The CDR3 consists of 15 residues. The CDR3 DNA reads as TGTGCCAGCTCACAGGGGACTAGCGATTACAATGAGCAGTTCTTC. This translates into CASSQGTSDYNEQFF.

The chain uses TRBV14 and TRBJ1-1; TRBD1 matches at 10 bases. V lost 7 bases, J lost 5 bases, and 4 bases stayed unmatched. Germline V CDR1 and CDR2: SGHDN, FVKESK. The CDR3 has 13 residues. The CDR3 reads CASTTGGRTEAFF. The CDR3 DNA is TGTGCCAGCACGACAGGGGGCCGGACTGAAGCTTTCTTT.

In this sample, this clone turned up a few times. CDR3 amino acids: CASTPTGRAYEQYF. In DNA form, the CDR3 reads TGTGCCAGCACCCCGACAGGCCGCGCCTACGAGCAGTACTTC. V usage is TRBV6-5 and J usage is TRBJ2-7; possibly TRBD1 for D (6 bases). The germline V gene has CDR1 MNHEY and CDR2 SVGAGI. CDR3 length: 14 residues. V lost 7 bases and J lost 2, with 15 bases in between.